Included here is one T cell receptor (beta chain) sequence, with context. Its antigen remains unidentified. The data stem from a study of cytomegalovirus exposure and HLA in healthy donors. General study findings and limits: Reported performance of the classifier showed diagnosis of cytomegalovirus status with high specificity and sensitivity. An analysis was carried out later, and it reportedly showed fewer N-insertions in an Asian-associated ancestry cluster than the roughly 700-donor mean. HLA allele associations emerged for around 16,000 TCR beta sequences in a later analysis, at 0.05 false discovery rate. Later analysis showed TCR association rates varying by HLA locus, highest for DRB1 and lowest for HLA-C.

It was with 60 Vbeta and 13 Jbeta primers that the PCR ran. Clones were read by immunoSEQ multiplex PCR, and TCRdb kept only the in-frame ones, dropping some. The sample lists approximately 110,000 clones, 15% occurring once. Germline CDR1 SGDLS, CDR2 YYNGEE. The CDR3 runs 16 residues. Unmatched junction bases numbered 8, after V lost 0 bases and J lost 8 bases. The sequence was obtained from a woman aged 18-30 years in good health and CMV-seronegative. The chain uses TRBV9 and TRBJ2-1, with TRBD2 matching over 10 bases. Material for sequencing was PBMCs. In DNA form, the CDR3 reads TGTGCCAGCAGCGTAGAGGGTCTAGCGGGAGCCCATGAGCAGTTCTTC. Amino acids: CASSVEGLAGAHEQFF. Full variable domain (missing parts from reference TRBV9 and TRBJ2-1): DSGVTQTPKHLITATGQRVTLRCSPRSGDLSVYWYQQSLDQGLQFLIQYYNGEERAKGNILERFSAQQFPDLHSELNLSSLELGDSALYFCASSVEGLAGAHEQFFGPGTRLTVL.